This is a list of T cell receptor beta chains from one sample in a study of early T cells in non-severe SARS-CoV-2 infection. MiXCR, applied by TCRdb to the 5' RACE reads, yields one record per CDR3 protein. The table records 80,000 to 100,000 distinct CDR3 sequences, about 10% of them present only once. This specimen was whole blood, taken at baseline. Every receptor here comes from an adult who was a healthcare worker with PCR-confirmed SARS-CoV-2 infection or an uninfected control (not recorded which). The CDR3 runs from the conserved cysteine through the conserved F or W. D genes are given only for firm matches. Expanded clones get a size class; other rows say once, few or many, or leave the size out.

V gene,J gene,clone size,D gene,CDR3 protein,CDR3 DNA
TRBV18,TRBJ2-1,few,.,CASSPDQNNEQFF,TGTGCCAGCTCACCGGATCAGAACAATGAGCAGTTCTTC
TRBV7-3,TRBJ2-1,many,TRBD2,CASSLGGRNNEQFF,TGTGCCAGCAGCTTAGGCGGGAGAAACAATGAGCAGTTCTTC
TRBV19,TRBJ1-6,.,.,CASWDPGSSYNSPLHF,TGTGCCAGTTGGGACCCCGGGAGCTCCTATAATTCACCCCTCCACTTT
TRBV19,TRBJ1-5,.,TRBD1,CASSLQGGRQPQHF,TGTGCCAGTAGTTTACAGGGGGGACGTCAGCCCCAGCATTTT
TRBV6-6,TRBJ1-2,few,.,CASSYSQIYGYTF,TGTGCCAGCAGTTACAGTCAGATCTATGGCTACACCTTC
TRBV3-1,TRBJ2-2,.,.,CASSTTGGTGELFF,TGTGCCAGCAGCACGACAGGCGGGACCGGGGAGCTGTTTTTT
TRBV28,TRBJ1-4,many,.,CASSLLENEKLFF,TGTGCCAGCAGTTTATTGGAGAATGAAAAACTGTTTTTT
TRBV29-1,TRBJ1-1,few,.,CSVVGFAEAFF,TGCAGCGTTGTGGGGTTTGCTGAAGCTTTCTTT
TRBV12-3/TRBV12-4,TRBJ1-1,many,.,CASSSTGIGTEAFF,TGTGCCAGCAGTTCCACAGGGATTGGCACTGAAGCTTTCTTT
TRBV7-2,TRBJ2-1,.,.,CASSLYGTYNEQFF,TGTGCCAGCAGCTTGTACGGGACCTACAATGAGCAGTTCTTC
TRBV7-8,TRBJ2-3,few,.,CASSPLTSLEADTQYF,TGTGCCAGCAGCCCTTTGACATCTCTGGAGGCAGATACGCAGTATTTT
TRBV5-4,TRBJ2-2,few,.,CASSSPLNTGELFF,TGTGCCAGCAGCTCCCCCCTGAACACCGGGGAGCTGTTTTTT
TRBV2,TRBJ2-1,.,.,CASILALDEQFF,TGTGCCAGCATTCTAGCGCTCGATGAGCAGTTCTTC
TRBV11-1,TRBJ2-3,many,TRBD2,CASSTTSGITDTQYF,TGTGCCAGCAGCACGACTAGCGGAATCACAGATACGCAGTATTTT